The T cell receptor (beta chain) under discussion was sequenced for a study of early T cells in non-severe SARS-CoV-2 infection. The library protocol tagged individual cDNA molecules with unique molecular identifiers. TCRdb fed the 5' RACE reads into MiXCR, producing one record per CDR3 protein. The sample has some 77,000 distinct CDR3 sequences; around 17% are singletons. As concerns this clonotype: Its antigen is not known.

The germline V and J ends were trimmed by 3 bases and 4 bases, with 13 bases remaining between them. The CDR3 has 14 residues. CDR1 is ENHRY, CDR2 SYGVKD, per germline. General study points: Matching against VDJdb likely underestimated virus-specific expansions, favoring anti-spike CD8.

The receptor was derived from an adult who was a healthcare worker with PCR-confirmed SARS-CoV-2 infection or an uninfected control (not recorded which). The specimen sequenced was whole blood. The rearrangement joins TRBV10-3 to TRBJ2-7; D unresolved. The CDR3 reads CAISEGPTRYEQYF. The CDR3 nucleotides read TGTGCCATCAGTGAAGGTCCAACAAGATACGAGCAGTACTTC.